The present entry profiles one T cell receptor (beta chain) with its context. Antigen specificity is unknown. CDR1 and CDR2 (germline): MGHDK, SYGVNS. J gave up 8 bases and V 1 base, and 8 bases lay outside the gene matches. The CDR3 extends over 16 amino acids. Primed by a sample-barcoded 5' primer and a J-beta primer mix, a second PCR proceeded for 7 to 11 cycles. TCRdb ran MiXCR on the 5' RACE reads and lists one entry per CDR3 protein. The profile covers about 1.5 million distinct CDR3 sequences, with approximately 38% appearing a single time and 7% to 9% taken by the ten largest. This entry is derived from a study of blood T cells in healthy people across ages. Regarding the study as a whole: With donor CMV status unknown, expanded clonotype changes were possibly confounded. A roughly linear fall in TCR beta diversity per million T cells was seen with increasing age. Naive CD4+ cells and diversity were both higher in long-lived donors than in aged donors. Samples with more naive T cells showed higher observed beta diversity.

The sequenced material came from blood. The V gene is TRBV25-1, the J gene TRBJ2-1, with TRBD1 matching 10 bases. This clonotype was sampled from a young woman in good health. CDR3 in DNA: TGTGCCAGCAGTGAATCAGAGGGGACAGGGGTTTATGAGCAGTTCTTC. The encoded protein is CASSESEGTGVYEQFF.